The 28 T cell receptor beta chains given below trace back to one sample, sequenced in a study of technical replicates of blood from a handful of donors. Generated by immunoSEQ multiplex PCR, the TCRdb table keeps only in-frame clones and is missing some. The sample lists tens of thousands of clones, over 90% occurring once. The sequencing sample was made of T cells isolated from PBMCs. These receptors all stem from a human donor in good health.

The chain recombines TRBV30 with TRBJ1-2, with D tentatively TRBD1 (5 bases). CDR1 GTSNPN and CDR2 SVGIG come from the germline V gene (reference sequence). The germline V and J ends were trimmed by 2 bases and 5 bases, with 9 bases remaining between them. This CDR3 has 12 residues. CDR3 coding DNA: TGTGCCTGGAGTTTGGCAGGGTATGGCTACACCTTC. It is translated as CAWSLAGYGYTF.

This clone was recorded only once. The CDR3 is CASNPRLAYGYTF. CDR3 sequence (DNA): TGTGCCAGCAACCCCCGTTTGGCCTATGGCTACACCTTC. V usage is TRBV28 and J usage is TRBJ1-2; D remains ambiguous. The CDR3 runs 13 residues. Trimming removed 7 bases from V and 4 bases from J, with 13 bases in between. Per germline, CDR1 MDHEN and CDR2 SYDVKM.

This chain links TRBV9 with TRBJ1-1; D is unresolved. V lost 0 bases and J 6 bases, leaving 9 bases between the germline ends. This CDR3 is built from 13 residues. CDR1 SGDLS and CDR2 YYNGEE come from the germline V gene. CDR3 in DNA: TGTGCCAGCAGCGTAGTAATGCAGGCTGAAGCTTTCTTT. This codes for CASSVVMQAEAFF.

This clone is a singleton in its sample. The chain couples TRBV27 to TRBJ2-2; TRBD2 might be the D (5 bases). This CDR3 comprises 16 residues. The germline CDR1 and CDR2 sequences are MNHEY and SMNVEV (reference sequence). V lost 6 bases and J 8 bases, leaving 22 bases between the germline ends. The chain's CDR3 is CASSQQRTSFRGELFF. The CDR3 nucleotides read TGTGCCAGCAGCCAACAGAGAACTAGTTTCCGAGGGGAGCTGTTTTTT.

The chain carries TRBV10-3 and TRBJ2-5; the D gene is possibly TRBD2 (6 bases). The CDR3 runs to 14 residues. Germline V gene data show CDR1 as ENHRY and CDR2 as SYGVKD. V was pared by 6 bases and J by 3 bases, with 14 bases between. CDR3 coding DNA: TGTGCCATCAGCAAAGGGACGGGGGAAGAGACCCAGTACTTC. Amino acids: CAISKGTGEETQYF.

The chain combines TRBV25-1 with TRBJ1-1; a possible D gene is TRBD1 (6 bases). CDR1 MGHDK and CDR2 SYGVNS come from the germline V gene. Trimming left V 4 bases short and J 5 bases short, with 11 bases between. CDR3 length: 13 amino acids. DNA of the CDR3: TGTGCCAGCAGTGCGGACAGATTGACTGAAGCTTTCTTT. Protein sequence: CASSADRLTEAFF. Together with reference TRBV25-1 and TRBJ1-1, the CDR3 gives the full variable domain: EADIYQTPRYLVIGTGKKITLECSQTMGHDKMYWYQQDPGMELHLIHYSYGVNSTEKGDLSSESTVSRIRTEHFPLTLESARPSHTSQYLCASSADRLTEAFFGQGTRLTVV.

In DNA form, the CDR3 reads TGTGCTAGTGGTTTGATACCGGGTTCTCAAGCTGGAAACACCATATATTTT. It translates to CASGLIPGSQAGNTIYF. The chain carries TRBV12-5 and TRBJ1-3; no definite D call. Trimming cost V 2 bases and J 2 bases, with 16 bases left between them. The CDR3 contains 17 residues. The V gene's germline CDR1 is LGHNT and CDR2 FRNRAP.

The CDR3 loop is CASSLGRAEVTDTQYF. The CDR3, as DNA: TGTGCCAGCAGCTTAGGGAGGGCAGAAGTCACAGATACGCAGTATTTT. The chain recombines TRBV7-3 with TRBJ2-3, with TRBD2 matching over 7 bases. Trimming at V came to 2 bases and at J to 2 bases, leaving 7 bases not matched to a gene. The CDR3 is made up of 16 amino acids. Looked up from germline, CDR1 is SGHTA and CDR2 is FQGTGA.

The V call is TRBV4-2, the J call TRBJ2-1; 8 bases align to TRBD2. CDR1 is LGHNA, CDR2 YNFKEQ, per germline. V lost 4 bases to trimming and J lost 0 bases; unmatched junction nucleotides: 20. This CDR3 has 21 amino acids. The CDR3 coding sequence is TGTGCCAGCAGCCTCCCGATGAGCGGGAGCGAGGCGGGGAGCTCCTACAATGAGCAGTTCTTC. It yields the protein CASSLPMSGSEAGSSYNEQFF.

The CDR3 region is CASSPWGKSISYEQYF. CDR3 bases: TGTGCCAGCTCACCCTGGGGCAAGTCAATTTCATACGAGCAGTACTTC. This chain joins TRBV18 and TRBJ2-7; TRBD1 is a possible D gene (5 bases). CDR3 size: 16 residues. Trimming took off 3 bases at V and 4 bases at J, with 19 bases between the two ends. Germline CDR1 and CDR2: KGHSH and LQKENI.

The count of this clone is one. V gene TRBV6-1 combines with J gene TRBJ1-1; D remains ambiguous. Germline V gives CDR1 MNHNS, CDR2 SASEGT. The ends were cut back, 8 bases at V and 0 bases at J, with 4 bases in the middle. The CDR3 extends over 11 amino acids. This CDR3 reads CASPMNTEAFF. CDR3 sequence (DNA): TGTGCCAGCCCTATGAACACTGAAGCTTTCTTT.

In this sample, this clone turned up a few times. V and J are TRBV7-9 and TRBJ1-1, with TRBD1 matching over 7 bases. This CDR3 has 15 residues. Germline V gene data show CDR1 as SEHNR and CDR2 as FQNEAQ (reference sequence). V lost 1 base and J lost 0; bases outside the gene matches: 2. Here the CDR3 DNA reads TGTGCCAGCAGCTTAGGGGACAGTATGAACACTGAAGCTTTCTTT. This translates into CASSLGDSMNTEAFF.

The V and J genes are TRBV11-2 and TRBJ1-2; perhaps TRBD1 as D (5 bases). Trimming stripped 4 bases from V and 6 bases from J, with 18 bases between. Germline-derived CDR1 and CDR2 are SGHAT and FQNNGV. The CDR3 is made up of 15 amino acids. The CDR3 region has the DNA TGTGCCAGCAGCTGGAATTCAGGGACTGGGCATGGCTACACCTTC. Its translation is CASSWNSGTGHGYTF.

The genes are TRBV4-2 and TRBJ1-5; 9 nucleotides line up with TRBD1. The CDR3 extends over 16 amino acids. From germline, CDR1 is LGHNA and CDR2 YNFKEQ. V gave up 0 bases and J gave up 7 bases; unmatched junction bases: 7. DNA for the CDR3: TGTGCCAGCAGCCAAGAGGTGGGACAGGGTTACCAGCCCCAGCATTTT. Residues: CASSQEVGQGYQPQHF.

The V gene is TRBV7-9, the J gene TRBJ2-7, with 7 positions matching TRBD1. Germline trimming cut 1 base from V and 3 bases from J; bases unmatched to any gene: 6. This CDR3 is built from 15 residues. In germline, CDR1 is SEHNR, CDR2 FQNEAQ (reference sequence). In DNA form, the CDR3 reads TGTGCCAGCAGCTTAGATACAGGGGTTTTCTACGAGCAGTACTTC. Translating it yields CASSLDTGVFYEQYF.

The chain carries TRBV10-1 and TRBJ1-1; maybe TRBD1 (5 bases). Germline V lookup: CDR1 WNHNN, CDR2 SYGVQD (reference sequence). The CDR3 extends over 13 amino acids. V lost 3 bases and J lost 4, with 9 bases in between. CDR3 in DNA: TGCGCCAGCAGTGACCAGGGAATCACTGAAGCTTTCTTT. Amino acid sequence: CASSDQGITEAFF.

This chain connects TRBV19 to TRBJ2-5; D possibly corresponds to TRBD1 (5 bases). The ends were cut back, 7 bases at V and 6 bases at J, with 21 bases in the middle. CDR3 length: 15 residues. CDR1 is LNHDA and CDR2 is SQIVND in the germline V gene (reference sequence). The CDR3 reads CASKSMDIAPQTQYF. The CDR3 bases are TGTGCCAGTAAATCTATGGACATCGCGCCGCAGACCCAGTACTTC.

This sequence joins TRBV19 and TRBJ1-2; no reliable D call. V shed 7 bases and J shed 6 bases, with 12 bases lying between them. Germline V gene sequence: CDR1 LNHDA, CDR2 SQIVND (reference sequence). This CDR3 has 12 amino acids. Here the CDR3 reads CASTTTANGYTF. The CDR3 nucleotides are TGTGCCAGTACTACCACCGCTAATGGCTACACCTTC.

The rearrangement uses TRBV5-5 and TRBJ1-5, with TRBD1 identical over 9 bases. This CDR3 contains 14 residues. Germline trimming cut 3 bases from V and 7 bases from J; bases unmatched to any gene: 5. Germline V gives CDR1 SGHKS, CDR2 YYEKEE (reference sequence). The CDR3 region has the DNA TGTGCCAGCAGCTGGACAGGGGAAGGGCAGCCCCAGCATTTT. It is translated as CASSWTGEGQPQHF.

The chain joins TRBV4-1 to TRBJ2-7; TRBD2 aligns across 7 bases. The CDR3 extends over 15 amino acids. Trimming cost V 4 bases and J 2 bases; bases outside gene matches: 8. Germline V gene sequence: CDR1 MGHRA, CDR2 YSYEKL. CDR3 sequence: CASSLRSSGAYEQYF. For the CDR3, the DNA is TGCGCCAGCAGCCTAAGATCAAGCGGGGCCTACGAGCAGTACTTC.

The rearrangement uses TRBV18 and TRBJ1-5, with 8 bases fitting TRBD1. The CDR3 spans 15 residues. CDR1 KGHSH and CDR2 LQKENI come from the germline V gene. The junction had 2 bases not matched to a gene; V was cut back by 2 bases and J by 2 bases. The CDR3 spells CASSPDRGRNQPQHF. The CDR3 DNA reads TGTGCCAGCTCACCAGACAGGGGACGCAATCAGCCCCAGCATTTT.

The chain is built from TRBV15 and TRBJ1-2; 7 positions agree with TRBD1. Unmatched junction bases numbered 8, after V lost 5 bases and J lost 8 bases. Germline lookup yields CDR1 LNHNV and CDR2 YYDKDF (reference sequence). The CDR3 covers 13 residues. The DNA for the CDR3 is TGTGCCACCAGCCCTTTGACAGGGTTCGGCTACACCTTC. Amino acids: CATSPLTGFGYTF.

This clone was observed once. The chain couples TRBV9 to TRBJ2-7, with 10 bases identical to TRBD2. The V gene end was trimmed by 3 bases and the J gene end by 1 base; junction bases not matched to a gene: 10. CDR1 is SGDLS and CDR2 is YYNGEE in the germline V gene. The CDR3 covers 17 residues. Here the CDR3 reads CASSGGIPGLASYEQYF. CDR3 DNA: TGTGCCAGCAGCGGAGGGATACCGGGACTAGCGTCCTACGAGCAGTACTTC.

The chain uses TRBV10-3 and TRBJ1-5, with D possibly TRBD1 on 6 matching bases. This CDR3 has 14 residues. Germline assignment: CDR1 ENHRY and CDR2 SYGVKD. V lost 6 bases and J lost 6, with 15 bases in between. The DNA of the CDR3 is TGTGCCATCAGCGAAACTACAGGGTTTCAGCCCCAGCATTTT. Protein sequence: CAISETTGFQPQHF.

The V call is TRBV10-2, the J call TRBJ1-1; the match to TRBD1 covers 9 bases. J gave up 6 bases and V 8 bases, and 7 bases lay outside the gene matches. The germline V gene has CDR1 WSHSY and CDR2 SAAADI. The CDR3 contains 13 residues. The CDR3, as DNA: TGCGCCAGCGCGGACAGGGGTTTCGCTGAAGCTTTCTTT. The encoded protein is CASADRGFAEAFF.

The chain recombines TRBV10-1 with TRBJ2-2; TRBD2 agrees at 7 bases. This CDR3 contains 15 residues. Trimming removed 5 bases from V and 5 bases from J; junction bases left unmatched: 8. The germline V gene encodes CDR1 WNHNN and CDR2 SYGVQD (reference sequence). The CDR3, as DNA: TGCGCCAGCAGTATAGCGGGCGCGAGGACCGGGGAGCTGTTTTTT. The encoded protein is CASSIAGARTGELFF.

This sequence joins TRBV5-8 and TRBJ2-7, with D possibly matching TRBD2 (6 bases). The length of the CDR3 is 17 residues. Germline loops: CDR1 SGHTS, CDR2 YDEGEE. The V end lost 1 base, the J end lost 0 bases, and 17 bases lay between the germline ends. The CDR3 nucleotides are TGTGCCAGCAGCTTGCAGTTCTCGGGACTGAACTCCTACGAGCAGTACTTC. Encoded protein: CASSLQFSGLNSYEQYF. Full variable domain (outside the CDR3, taken from reference TRBV5-8 and TRBJ2-7): EAGVTQSPTHLIKTRGQQATLRCSPISGHTSVYWYQQALGLGLQFLLWYDEGEERNRGNFPPRFSGRQFPNYSSELNVNALELEDSALYLCASSLQFSGLNSYEQYFGPGTRLTVT.

V usage is TRBV5-6 and J usage is TRBJ1-5; tentative D call: TRBD1 (5 bases). V lost 0 bases, J lost 3 bases, and 10 bases lay in between. This CDR3 contains 15 residues. From germline, CDR1 is SGHDT and CDR2 YYEEEE. CDR3: CASSLAQGYNQPQHF. The DNA for the CDR3 is TGTGCCAGCAGCTTGGCCCAGGGTTACAATCAGCCCCAGCATTTT.